These 17 T cell receptor beta chains were all obtained from the same sample, sequenced in a study of T cell repertoires in cytomegalovirus infection. Each CDR3 protein is one row after TCRdb ran MiXCR on the reads. The repertoire includes some 220,000 distinct CDR3 sequences, roughly an eighth of them detected once, and 1.6% sits in the top ten. Sequenced material: PBMCs. The receptors stem from a human donor in good health (CMV status not recorded). Some clones in this sample may be carry-over from other donors' samples.

A few counts support this clonotype. The chain combines TRBV19 with TRBJ2-5, with 8 bases aligning to TRBD2. J was trimmed by 7 bases and V by 5 bases; bases with no gene match: 15. This CDR3 contains 16 residues. CDR1 and CDR2 (germline): LNHDA, SQIVND (reference sequence). Here the CDR3 DNA reads TGTGCCAGTAGTCCCCCCGGGGGGGGACGGGGAGGGACCCAGTACTTC. Protein product: CASSPPGGGRGGTQYF.

This clonotype was detected ten times or more. The CDR3 is CAISETSGSTDTQYF. The CDR3, as DNA: TGTGCCATCAGTGAGACTAGCGGCAGCACAGATACGCAGTATTTT. The genes are TRBV10-3 and TRBJ2-3, with 8 nucleotides matching TRBD2. Germline lookup yields CDR1 ENHRY and CDR2 SYGVKD. Losses at the gene ends were 2 bases for V and 0 bases for J; bases not matched to a gene: 1. CDR3 length: 15 residues.

This clonotype was recorded at least ten times. The CDR3 loop reads CASSFIPGHGYTF. CDR3 bases: TGTGCCAGCAGTTTCATCCCAGGGCATGGCTACACCTTC. The gene calls are TRBV12-3 or TRBV12-4 and TRBJ1-2; a weak D match, TRBD1 (5 bases). Deletions cut 3 bases from V and 6 bases from J, with 11 bases between. This CDR3 has 13 amino acids.

This clonotype has a count of ten or more. The chain couples TRBV7-2 to TRBJ2-7; TRBD1 aligns across 7 bases. Per germline, CDR1 SGHTA and CDR2 FQGNSA. This CDR3 spans 15 amino acids. Trimming at V came to 5 bases and at J to 0 bases, leaving 7 bases not matched to a gene. CDR3 DNA sequence: TGTGCCAGCAGCCCACCGGGACAGCACTCCTACGAGCAGTACTTC. It specifies CASSPPGQHSYEQYF.

This clonotype was detected only a few times. The rearrangement uses TRBV19 and TRBJ2-1; TRBD2 matches 12 bases. V shed 8 bases, J shed 2 bases, and the junction held 4 bases outside the gene matches. The CDR3 runs to 15 residues. Per germline, CDR1 LNHDA and CDR2 SQIVND (reference sequence). Written as DNA, the CDR3 is TGTGCCAGTGCCGGGACTAGCGGGCCCTACAATGAGCAGTTCTTC. The encoded protein is CASAGTSGPYNEQFF.

This clonotype was recorded many times. The CDR3 protein is CASIQGAGELFF. CDR3 DNA: TGTGCCAGTATCCAAGGGGCCGGGGAGCTGTTTTTT. The rearrangement uses TRBV19 and TRBJ2-2, with a possible D match to TRBD1 (5 bases). The CDR3 runs 12 residues. The germline gives CDR1 LNHDA, CDR2 SQIVND (reference sequence). Trimming shortened V by 7 bases and J by 6 bases, and 9 bases separated the two germline ends.

The table lists this clonotype with many counts. The chain has TRBV6-2 or TRBV6-3 and TRBJ1-1, with D unresolved. From germline, CDR1 is MNHEY and CDR2 SVGEGT. The CDR3 covers 18 residues. Trimming removed 2 bases from V and 0 bases from J, with 19 bases in between. CDR3: CASSYVKMDGLMNTEAFF. The CDR3 DNA reads TGTGCCAGCAGTTACGTCAAGATGGACGGTCTGATGAACACTGAAGCTTTCTTT.

This clonotype was counted ten times or more. The V and J genes are TRBV12-3 or TRBV12-4 and TRBJ2-7; D unresolved. The CDR3 sequence is 14 residues long. V was cut by 6 bases and J by 1 base, with 13 bases left in between. The CDR3 protein is CASSRRSASYEQYF. CDR3 sequence (DNA): TGTGCCAGCAGCCGCCGGTCGGCGTCCTACGAGCAGTACTTC.

This chain joins TRBV7-2 and TRBJ2-5; TRBD2 aligns across 7 bases. J was trimmed by 4 bases and V by 0 bases; bases with no gene match: 5. CDR1 and CDR2 from the germline V gene are SGHTA and FQGNSA. The CDR3 consists of 15 residues. CDR3 residues: CASSLAAGFRETQYF. The CDR3, as DNA: TGTGCCAGCAGCTTAGCAGCGGGGTTCAGAGAGACCCAGTACTTC.

This clonotype was picked up a small number of times. The CDR3 region has the DNA TGTGCCAGCAGTTACTCAGGCGGAGCTACCGGGGAGCTGTTTTTT. Translated: CASSYSGGATGELFF. V is TRBV6-6 and J is TRBJ2-2; D uncertain. This CDR3 spans 15 amino acids. The V end was cut by 0 bases, the J end by 5 bases, with 10 bases between. Germline V lookup: CDR1 MNHNY, CDR2 SVGAGI (reference sequence).

This clonotype appeared many times. The J gene is TRBJ2-5, the V gene TRBV7-2; 8 positions match TRBD2. CDR1 SGHTA and CDR2 FQGNSA come from the germline V gene. The CDR3 consists of 16 residues. J gave up 2 bases and V 2 bases, and 7 bases lay outside the gene matches. This CDR3 reads CASSLREGLPQETQYF. CDR3 nucleotides: TGTGCCAGCAGCTTACGGGAGGGGCTTCCTCAAGAGACCCAGTACTTC.

This clonotype has at least ten counts. This chain links TRBV7-9 with TRBJ2-6; D is undetermined. V was shortened by 2 bases and J by 0 bases, with 11 bases between the two germline ends. The CDR3 runs 17 residues. Germline V gene data show CDR1 as SEHNR and CDR2 as FQNEAQ (reference sequence). CDR3 coding DNA: TGTGCCAGCAGCTTATTGGGTGCAGGCTCTGGGGCCAACGTCCTGACTTTC. It yields the protein CASSLLGAGSGANVLTF.

This clonotype has just a few counts. This rearrangement joins TRBV12-3 or TRBV12-4 to TRBJ1-1; maybe TRBD1 (6 bases). V lost 3 bases and J 3 bases, leaving 8 bases between the germline ends. CDR3 size: 13 residues. The CDR3 DNA reads as TGTGCCAGCAGTTTGAGGACAGACACTGAAGCTTTCTTT. Amino acids: CASSLRTDTEAFF.

This clonotype was seen many times. J is TRBJ2-4 and V is TRBV6-2 or TRBV6-3; no firm D call. The CDR3 spans 14 residues. Trimming removed 2 bases at V and 6 bases at J, with 11 bases between. Germline values: CDR1 MNHEY, CDR2 SVGEGT. In nucleotides, the CDR3 is TGTGCCAGCAGTTACGGCCTGACCTTAAACATTCAGTACTTC. This codes for CASSYGLTLNIQYF.

The V gene is TRBV2, the J gene TRBJ2-1, with D perhaps TRBD1 (5 bases). V shed 1 base and J shed 1 base, with 8 bases lying between them. The CDR3 covers 15 residues. Germline CDR1 reads SNHLY; CDR2 reads FYNNEI. As DNA, the CDR3 is TGTGCCAGCAGTGAAGAGGGGCAATCCTACAATGAGCAGTTCTTC. Protein sequence: CASSEEGQSYNEQFF.

V usage is TRBV19 and J usage is TRBJ2-3, with 7 bases that match TRBD1. Germline V lookup: CDR1 LNHDA, CDR2 SQIVND (reference sequence). CDR3 size: 17 residues. V shed 5 bases, J shed 0 bases, and the junction held 11 bases outside the gene matches. CDR3 in DNA: TGTGCCAGTAGTCAAAGCTCAGGGGGATCCAGCACAGATACGCAGTATTTT. Its translation: CASSQSSGGSSTDTQYF.

This clonotype was observed at least ten times. V gene TRBV6-5 combines with J gene TRBJ2-1, with 7 bases aligning to TRBD1. CDR3 length: 15 amino acids. V lost 6 bases and J lost 4; bases outside the gene matches: 9. Germline V gene lookup returns CDR1 MNHEY and CDR2 SVGAGI. The CDR3 region has the DNA TGTGCCAGCAGGAACCGGGACAGCCCTTACAATGAGCAGTTCTTC. This sequence encodes CASRNRDSPYNEQFF.